Listed below are T cell receptor beta chains from one sample, sequenced in a study of long-term antiretroviral therapy in people with HIV. Only in-frame clones appear in the TCRdb table, and some are missing; sequencing was by immunoSEQ multiplex PCR. Here the sample spans approximately 35,000 clones, more than 95% being singletons. Material: unsorted PBMCs, obtained 6.9 years after starting antiretroviral therapy. The receptors shown here come from a man aged 25-45 years with HIV. CDR3s leave out the opening cysteine and the closing phenylalanine or tryptophan.

V gene,J gene,CDR3 protein
TRBV6-5,TRBJ2-1,ASSYSYLEQF
TRBV6-1,TRBJ2-6,ASVSLISGANVLT
TRBV4-1,TRBJ2-5,ASSQAYLAGGTQETQY
TRBV7-9,TRBJ2-7,ASSPTSSYEQY
TRBV7-8,TRBJ2-5,ASTQTPGGAQY
TRBV6-5,TRBJ1-5,ASRPGQTYQPQH
TRBV30,TRBJ2-1,AWRDLGNEQF
TRBV9,TRBJ2-2,ASSVSPGELF
TRBV7-8,TRBJ2-5,ASSHPGYQETQY
TRBV10-3,TRBJ2-5,AISELGMETQY
TRBV29-1,TRBJ2-7,SATKVEGPTYEQY
TRBV12-5,TRBJ2-5,ASGSPDRAELSSEETQY
TRBV7-9,TRBJ2-3,ASSGDSGGDYDTQY
TRBV28,TRBJ2-3,ASSLSDRTDTQY
TRBV2,TRBJ2-7,ASSSASASSYEQY
TRBV4-3,TRBJ2-6,ASSPGGAGANVLT
TRBV30,TRBJ1-2,AWSDSHGYT
TRBV5-6,TRBJ1-3,ASSLFRGSSGNTIY
TRBV11-3,TRBJ2-3,ASSSRAFTDTQY
TRBV25-1,TRBJ2-3,AAALASPGTQY
TRBV6-1,TRBJ2-7,ASSEAAGLGIVYEQY
TRBV5-6,TRBJ2-7,ASSATSFEQY